Each of the 5 T cell receptor beta chains below was sequenced from the same sample in a study of cytomegalovirus exposure and HLA in healthy donors. Researchers ran the PCR with 60 Vbeta and 13 Jbeta primers. Data came from immunoSEQ multiplex PCR; TCRdb stores just in-frame clones and leaves some out. The sample yields approximately 130,000 clones, about 83% seen once. Sequencing was performed on PBMCs. These receptors were collected from a man aged 30-40 years in good health and CMV-seronegative.

The chain employs TRBV19 and TRBJ1-6; 7 nucleotides align to TRBD1. Germline CDR1 and CDR2: LNHDA and SQIVND (reference sequence). V shed 5 bases, J shed 4 bases, and the junction held 8 bases outside the gene matches. This CDR3 has 16 amino acids. This CDR3 is CASSGSGGQYNSPLHF. DNA of the CDR3: TGTGCCAGTAGTGGGTCAGGGGGACAATATAATTCACCCCTCCACTTT. Based on the CDR3 plus reference TRBV19 and TRBJ1-6, the full variable domain is DGGITQSPKYLFRKEGQNVTLSCEQNLNHDAMYWYRQDPGQGLRLIYYSQIVNDFQKGDIAEGYSVSREKKESFPLTVTSAQKNPTAFYLCASSGSGGQYNSPLHFGNGTRLTVT.

V gene TRBV20-1 combines with J gene TRBJ2-7, with D hard to call. The germline V and J ends were trimmed by 3 bases and 5 bases, with 8 bases remaining between them. The CDR3 runs to 11 residues. CDR1 is DFQATT, CDR2 SNEGSKA, per germline (reference sequence). CDR3 bases: TGCAGTGCTAGTCGGAGTAACGAGCAGTACTTC. Translated: CSASRSNEQYF.

The gene calls are TRBV11-2 and TRBJ1-2; 8 bases align to TRBD1. V lost 3 bases, J lost 8 bases, and 8 bases stayed unmatched. Germline CDR1 is SGHAT and CDR2 is FQNNGV. The CDR3 has 14 residues. Written as DNA, the CDR3 is TGTGCCAGCAGCTTCGGGACAGGTTATTACGGCTACACCTTC. It specifies CASSFGTGYYGYTF.

This clone has more than one count but fewer than ten. V is TRBV9 and J is TRBJ2-5; unclear D gene. CDR1 is SGDLS, CDR2 YYNGEE, per germline. Trimming took off 4 bases at V and 0 bases at J, with 13 bases between the two ends. The CDR3 has 15 amino acids. The CDR3 sequence is CASSPTPWYQETQYF. The CDR3 DNA sequence: TGTGCCAGCAGCCCTACTCCATGGTACCAAGAGACCCAGTACTTC.

The table lists this clone with a few counts. V and J are TRBV7-9 and TRBJ1-2; D uncertain. The germline V and J ends were trimmed by 5 bases and 0 bases, with 7 bases remaining between them. CDR1 and CDR2 from the germline V gene are SEHNR and FQNEAQ (reference sequence). The CDR3 contains 13 residues. CDR3 amino acids: CASSPGTNYGYTF. CDR3 bases: TGTGCCAGCAGCCCCGGGACTAACTATGGCTACACCTTC.